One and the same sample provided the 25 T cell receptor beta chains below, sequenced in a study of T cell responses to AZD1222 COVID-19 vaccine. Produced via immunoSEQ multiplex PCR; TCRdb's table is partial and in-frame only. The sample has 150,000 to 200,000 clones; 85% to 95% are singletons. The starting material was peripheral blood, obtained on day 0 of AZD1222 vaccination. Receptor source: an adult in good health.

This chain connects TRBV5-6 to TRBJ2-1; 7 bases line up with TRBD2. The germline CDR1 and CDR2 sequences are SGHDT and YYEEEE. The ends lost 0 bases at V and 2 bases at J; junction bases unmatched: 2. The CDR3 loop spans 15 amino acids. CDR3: CASSLAGGAYNEQFF. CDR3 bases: TGTGCCAGCAGCTTGGCTGGGGGGGCCTACAATGAGCAGTTCTTC.

The CDR3 coding sequence is TGTGCCAGCAGCCCCCTCCGGGGAGCTGAAGCTTTCTTT. This translates into CASSPLRGAEAFF. This rearrangement joins TRBV13 to TRBJ1-1; D is undetermined. With 5 bases removed from V and 6 bases from J, the gap between germline ends came to 13 bases. This CDR3 comprises 13 residues. The germline V gene has CDR1 PRHDT and CDR2 FYEKMQ (reference sequence). Full variable domain (outside the CDR3, taken from reference TRBV13 and TRBJ1-1): AAGVIQSPRHLIKEKRETATLKCYPIPRHDTVYWYQQGPGQDPQFLISFYEKMQSDKGSIPDRFSAQQFSDYHSELNMSSLELGDSALYFCASSPLRGAEAFFGQGTRLTVV.

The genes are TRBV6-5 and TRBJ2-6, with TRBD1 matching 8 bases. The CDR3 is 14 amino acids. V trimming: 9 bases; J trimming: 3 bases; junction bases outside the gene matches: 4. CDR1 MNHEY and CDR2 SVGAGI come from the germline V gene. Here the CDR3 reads CASSGTGGANVLTF. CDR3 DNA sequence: TGTGCCAGTTCCGGGACAGGTGGGGCCAACGTCCTGACTTTC.

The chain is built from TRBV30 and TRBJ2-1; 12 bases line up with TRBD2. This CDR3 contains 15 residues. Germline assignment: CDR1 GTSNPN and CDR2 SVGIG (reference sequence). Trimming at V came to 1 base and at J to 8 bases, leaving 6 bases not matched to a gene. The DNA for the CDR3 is TGTGCCTGGAGTGCCGCTAGCGGGGGGGCCCATGAGCAGTTCTTC. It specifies CAWSAASGGAHEQFF.

The CDR3 nucleotides are TGTGCCAGCAGTTACTCGACAGGGGGGATCGAGCAGTACTTC. It yields the protein CASSYSTGGIEQYF. The gene calls are TRBV6-6 and TRBJ2-7, with 9 bases that match TRBD1. Germline V CDR1 and CDR2: MNHNY, SVGAGI (reference sequence). J lost 6 bases, V lost 0 bases, and 3 bases had no gene match. This CDR3 has 14 amino acids.

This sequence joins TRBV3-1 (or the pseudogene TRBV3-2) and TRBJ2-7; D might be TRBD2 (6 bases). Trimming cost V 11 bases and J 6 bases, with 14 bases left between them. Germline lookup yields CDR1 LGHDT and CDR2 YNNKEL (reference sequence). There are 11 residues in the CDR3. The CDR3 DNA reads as TGTGCCTGCGGGGATCTGGGCGAGCAGTACTTC. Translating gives CACGDLGEQYF.

In DNA, the CDR3 is TGTGCCACCAGCACCACAGCGATTAGCACCGGGGAGCTGTTTTTT. As protein: CATSTTAISTGELFF. The chain links TRBV24-1 to TRBJ2-2, with D unresolved. The germline CDR1 and CDR2 sequences are KGHDR and SFDVKD. This CDR3 has 15 residues. V lost 7 bases and J 4 bases, leaving 15 bases between the germline ends.

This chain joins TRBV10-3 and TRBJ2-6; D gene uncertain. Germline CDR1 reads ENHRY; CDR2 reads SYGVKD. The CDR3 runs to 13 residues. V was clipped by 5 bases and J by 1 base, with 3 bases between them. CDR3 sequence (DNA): TGTGCCATCAGTCCTTCTGGGGCCAACGTCCTGACTTTC. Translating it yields CAISPSGANVLTF.

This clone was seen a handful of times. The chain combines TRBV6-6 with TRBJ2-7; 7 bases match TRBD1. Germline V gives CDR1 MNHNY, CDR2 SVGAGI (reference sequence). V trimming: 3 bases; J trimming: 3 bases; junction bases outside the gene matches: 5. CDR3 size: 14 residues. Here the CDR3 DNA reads TGTGCCAGCAGTTATTCTGGACAGGTCTACGAGCAGTACTTC. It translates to CASSYSGQVYEQYF.

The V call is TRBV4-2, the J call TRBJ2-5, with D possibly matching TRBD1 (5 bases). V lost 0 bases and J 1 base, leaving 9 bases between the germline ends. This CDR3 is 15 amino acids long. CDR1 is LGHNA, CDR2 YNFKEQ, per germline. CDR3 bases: TGTGCCAGCAGCCAAGACAGGGTCTCCCAAGAGACCCAGTACTTC. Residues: CASSQDRVSQETQYF.

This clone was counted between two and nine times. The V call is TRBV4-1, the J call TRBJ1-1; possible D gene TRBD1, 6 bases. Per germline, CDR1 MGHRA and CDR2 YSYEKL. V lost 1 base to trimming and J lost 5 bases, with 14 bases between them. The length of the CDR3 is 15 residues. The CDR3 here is CASSQVQGSGTEAFF. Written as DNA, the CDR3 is TGCGCCAGCAGCCAAGTACAGGGTAGTGGGACTGAAGCTTTCTTT.

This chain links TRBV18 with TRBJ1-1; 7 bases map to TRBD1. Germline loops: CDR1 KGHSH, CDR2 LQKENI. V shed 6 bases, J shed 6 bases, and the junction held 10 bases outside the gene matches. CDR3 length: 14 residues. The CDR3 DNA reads TGTGCCAGCTCGCCTAACGGGGGACAGTCTGAAGCTTTCTTT. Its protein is CASSPNGGQSEAFF. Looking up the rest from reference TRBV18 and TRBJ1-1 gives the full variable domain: NAGVMQNPRHLVRRRGQEARLRCSPMKGHSHVYWYRQLPEEGLKFMVYLQKENIIDESGMPKERFSAEFPKEGPSILRIQQVVRGDSAAYFCASSPNGGQSEAFFGQGTRLTVV.

The CDR3 region is CAWSVSNYGYTF. DNA for the CDR3: TGTGCCTGGAGTGTATCCAACTATGGCTACACCTTC. The chain recombines TRBV30 with TRBJ1-2; the D is unclear. Germline V gene data show CDR1 as GTSNPN and CDR2 as SVGIG (reference sequence). This CDR3 has 12 amino acids. Trimming shortened V by 0 bases and J by 2 bases, and 4 bases separated the two germline ends. Variable domain in full (rest from reference TRBV30 and TRBJ1-2): SQTIHQWPATLVQPVGSPLSLECTVEGTSNPNLYWYRQAAGRGLQLLFYSVGIGQISSEVPQNLSASRPQDRQFILSSKKLLLSDSGFYLCAWSVSNYGYTFGSGTRLTVV.

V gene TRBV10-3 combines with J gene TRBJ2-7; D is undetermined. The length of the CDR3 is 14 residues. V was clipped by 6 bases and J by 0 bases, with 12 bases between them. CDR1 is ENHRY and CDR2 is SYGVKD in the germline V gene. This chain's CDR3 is CAISKQSSSYEQYF. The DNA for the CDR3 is TGTGCCATCAGCAAGCAGTCTAGCTCCTACGAGCAGTACTTC.

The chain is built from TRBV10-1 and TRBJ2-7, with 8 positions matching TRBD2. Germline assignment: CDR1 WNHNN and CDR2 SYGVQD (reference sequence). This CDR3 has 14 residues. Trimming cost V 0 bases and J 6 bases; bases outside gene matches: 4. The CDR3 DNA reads TGCGCCAGCAGTGAGTCGTATCTAGCGGGCGAGCAGTACTTC. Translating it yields CASSESYLAGEQYF.

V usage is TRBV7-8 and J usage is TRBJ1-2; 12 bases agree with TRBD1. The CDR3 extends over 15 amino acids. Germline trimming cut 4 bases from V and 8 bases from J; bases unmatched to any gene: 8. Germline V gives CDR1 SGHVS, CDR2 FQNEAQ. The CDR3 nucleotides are TGTGCCAGCAGCTCGGGACAGGGGGCGCTGGGGGGCTACACCTTC. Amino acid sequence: CASSSGQGALGGYTF.

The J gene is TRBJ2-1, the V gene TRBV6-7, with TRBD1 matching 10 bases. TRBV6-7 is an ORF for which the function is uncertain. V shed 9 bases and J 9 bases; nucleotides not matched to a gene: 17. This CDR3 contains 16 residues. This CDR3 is CARTYPGQGPICEQFF. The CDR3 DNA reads TGTGCCAGAACATATCCGGGACAGGGGCCGATTTGTGAGCAGTTCTTC.

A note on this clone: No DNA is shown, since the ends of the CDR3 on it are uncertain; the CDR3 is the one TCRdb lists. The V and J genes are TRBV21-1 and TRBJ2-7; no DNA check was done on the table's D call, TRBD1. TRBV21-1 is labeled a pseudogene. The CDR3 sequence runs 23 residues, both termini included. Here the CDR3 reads CASSKGGFGTGASFRRGNYEQYF.

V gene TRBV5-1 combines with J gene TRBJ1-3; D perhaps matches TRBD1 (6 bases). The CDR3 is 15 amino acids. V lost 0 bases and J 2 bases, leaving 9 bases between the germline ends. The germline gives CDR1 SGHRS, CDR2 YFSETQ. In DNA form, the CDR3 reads TGCGCCAGCAGCTTGGCCAACAGGGCTGGAAACACCATATATTTT. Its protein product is CASSLANRAGNTIYF. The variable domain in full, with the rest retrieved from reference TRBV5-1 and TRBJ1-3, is KAGVTQTPRYLIKTRGQQVTLSCSPISGHRSVSWYQQTPGQGLQFLFEYFSETQRNKGNFPGRFSGRQFSNSRSEMNVSTLELGDSALYLCASSLANRAGNTIYFGEGSWLTVV.

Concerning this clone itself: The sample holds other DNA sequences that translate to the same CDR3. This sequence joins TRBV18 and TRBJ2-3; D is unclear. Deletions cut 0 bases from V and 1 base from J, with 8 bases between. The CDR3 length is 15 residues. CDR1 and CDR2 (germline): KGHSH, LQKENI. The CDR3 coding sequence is TGTGCCAGCTCACCACCGGCCACCCGCACAGATACGCAGTATTTT. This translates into CASSPPATRTDTQYF. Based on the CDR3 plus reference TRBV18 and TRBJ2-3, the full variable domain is NAGVMQNPRHLVRRRGQEARLRCSPMKGHSHVYWYRQLPEEGLKFMVYLQKENIIDESGMPKERFSAEFPKEGPSILRIQQVVRGDSAAYFCASSPPATRTDTQYFGPGTRLTVL.

DNA for the CDR3: TGTGCCAGTAGTGGTGGGACAGCGAACACCGGGGAGCTGTTTTTT. The encoded protein is CASSGGTANTGELFF. The chain couples TRBV19 to TRBJ2-2; 7 bases fit TRBD1. Germline loops: CDR1 LNHDA, CDR2 SQIVND (reference sequence). V lost 5 bases, J lost 0 bases, and 3 bases stayed unmatched. The CDR3 length is 15 residues.

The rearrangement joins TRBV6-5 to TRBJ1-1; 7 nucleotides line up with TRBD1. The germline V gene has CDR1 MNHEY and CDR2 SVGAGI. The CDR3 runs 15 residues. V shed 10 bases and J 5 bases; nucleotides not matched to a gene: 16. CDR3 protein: CATSSYRGLGTEAFF. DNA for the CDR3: TGTGCCACCTCTTCTTACAGGGGATTAGGGACTGAAGCTTTCTTT.

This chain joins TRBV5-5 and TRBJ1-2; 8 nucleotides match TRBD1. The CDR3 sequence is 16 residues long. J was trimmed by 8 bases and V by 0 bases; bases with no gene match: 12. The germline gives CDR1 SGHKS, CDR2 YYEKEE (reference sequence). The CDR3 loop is CASSLGAGQGFWGYTF. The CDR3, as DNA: TGTGCCAGCAGCTTGGGGGCCGGACAGGGCTTCTGGGGCTACACCTTC. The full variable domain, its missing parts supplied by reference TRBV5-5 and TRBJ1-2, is DAGVTQSPTHLIKTRGQQVTLRCSPISGHKSVSWYQQVLGQGPQFIFQYYEKEERGRGNFPDRFSARQFPNYSSELNVNALLLGDSALYLCASSLGAGQGFWGYTFGSGTRLTVV.

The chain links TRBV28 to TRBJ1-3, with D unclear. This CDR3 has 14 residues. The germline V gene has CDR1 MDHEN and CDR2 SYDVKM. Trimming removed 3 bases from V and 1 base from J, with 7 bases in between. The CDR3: CASSFVGSGNTIYF. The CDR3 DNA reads TGTGCCAGCAGTTTTGTAGGTTCTGGAAACACCATATATTTT.

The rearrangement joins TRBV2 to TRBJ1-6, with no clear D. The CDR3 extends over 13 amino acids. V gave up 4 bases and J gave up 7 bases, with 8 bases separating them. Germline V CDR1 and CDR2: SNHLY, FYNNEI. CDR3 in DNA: TGTGCCAGCAGTGGGAGGTGGAATTCACCCCTCCACTTT. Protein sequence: CASSGRWNSPLHF.